These 4 T cell receptor beta chains came from one sample sequenced in a study of cytomegalovirus exposure and HLA in healthy donors. PCR used 60 Vbeta primers and 13 Jbeta primers. Profiling relied on immunoSEQ multiplex PCR, and the TCRdb table lists in-frame clones only, not all of them. The sample carries about 130,000 clones, approximately 73% recorded once. Material for sequencing was PBMCs. Every receptor here comes from a man in his 60s in good health and CMV-seropositive.

CDR3 amino acids: CASKGVNTEAFF. The CDR3 DNA reads as TGTGCCAGTAAGGGGGTGAACACTGAAGCTTTCTTT. The chain recombines TRBV19 with TRBJ1-1; TRBD1 might be the D (6 bases). The CDR3 covers 12 residues. CDR1 and CDR2 (germline): LNHDA, SQIVND (reference sequence). V lost 7 bases and J 0 bases, leaving 6 bases between the germline ends.

The rearrangement uses TRBV19 and TRBJ2-4, with D tentatively TRBD1 (5 bases). The germline V gene encodes CDR1 LNHDA and CDR2 SQIVND (reference sequence). This CDR3 comprises 13 residues. The ends were cut back, 2 bases at V and 9 bases at J, with 11 bases in the middle. The CDR3 spells CASSIRGAVIQYF. The CDR3 coding sequence is TGTGCCAGTAGTATAAGGGGTGCCGTCATTCAGTACTTC. The whole variable domain, remainder taken from reference TRBV19 and TRBJ2-4, is DGGITQSPKYLFRKEGQNVTLSCEQNLNHDAMYWYRQDPGQGLRLIYYSQIVNDFQKGDIAEGYSVSREKKESFPLTVTSAQKNPTAFYLCASSIRGAVIQYFGAGTRLSVL.

This chain joins TRBV6-5 and TRBJ2-2; D not resolved. The CDR3 is made up of 13 amino acids. The germline CDR1 and CDR2 sequences are MNHEY and SVGAGI. The ends were cut back, 1 base at V and 3 bases at J, with 3 bases in the middle. The CDR3 DNA follows: TGTGCCAGCAGTTACTTAGACACCGGGGAGCTGTTTTTT. Encoded protein: CASSYLDTGELFF.

The chain carries TRBV7-9 and TRBJ1-1, with unresolved D. V was cut by 5 bases and J by 1 base, with 8 bases left in between. Per the germline V gene, CDR1 is SEHNR and CDR2 is FQNEAQ (reference sequence). This CDR3 region has 13 residues. CDR3 protein: CASSPSGNTEAFF. The CDR3 DNA is TGTGCCAGCAGCCCCTCGGGGAACACTGAAGCTTTCTTT.